This T cell receptor beta chain is drawn from a study of T cell responses to AZD1222 COVID-19 vaccine. A note on this clone: Antigen specificity is unknown. One junction end disagrees with the germline gene, perhaps due to a read error.

Looked up from germline, CDR1 is LGHDT and CDR2 is YNNKEL (reference sequence). The CDR3 has 13 amino acids. General study findings and limits: Only 6 or 7 AZD1222 recipients tested seropositive at baseline. Spike-specific TCR breadth rose after two AZD1222 doses, and depth rose as well.

Pooled samples include second doses given at about 4 or 12 weeks. Only in-frame clones appear in the TCRdb table, and some are missing; sequencing was by immunoSEQ multiplex PCR. The data contain around 140,000 clones, approximately 91% of them singletons. This TCR was sampled from an adult who received the AZD1222 COVID-19 vaccine. The starting material was peripheral blood, obtained 28 days after the second AZD1222 dose. The chain recombines TRBV3-1 (or the pseudogene TRBV3-2) with TRBJ2-4, with a tentative D call TRBD1 (6 bases). CDR3 residues: CASRRTAENIQYF. CDR3 bases: TGTGCCAGCAGACGGACAGCCGAAAACATTCAGTACTTC.